This TCR beta chain originates from a study of blood T cell repertoires in COVID-19. As processed by the authors: Cell counts per sample came from amplifying reference gene primers. Sequencing was performed with immunoSEQ multiplex PCR; in TCRdb, only in-frame clones are kept and a portion is missing. The D gene and trimming were derived from the DNA, and the V and J assignments and clone size from that table. The repertoire consists of about 50,000 clones, with around nine tenths occurring once and the leading ten covering roughly 15%. The TCR comes from a man between 60 and 75 years old with active or convalescent COVID-19. Input material: peripheral blood.

The CDR3, as DNA: TGTGCGGCGGGCACAGATACGCAGTATTTT. Translated: CAAGTDTQYF. The chain is built from TRBV6-5 and TRBJ2-3, with unresolved D. CDR1 and CDR2 (germline): MNHEY, SVGAGI. The CDR3 covers 10 residues.